The 8 T cell receptor beta chains in this list originate from one sample, sequenced in a study of blood T cells in healthy people across ages. Sample-barcoded 5' priming and a J-beta primer mix drove a second PCR of roughly 6 to 12 cycles. TCRdb reprocessed the 5' RACE reads with MiXCR, giving one entry per CDR3 protein. The data contain approximately 700,000 distinct CDR3 sequences, about 34% of them singletons. Material for sequencing was blood. All receptors come from a woman aged 80 or older in good health.

This clonotype was found many times. This chain joins TRBV20-1 and TRBJ2-7, with 8 positions matching TRBD1. The V and J ends lost 7 bases and 2 bases, in that order; junction bases with no gene match: 7. Per the germline V gene, CDR1 is DFQATT and CDR2 is SNEGSKA (reference sequence). CDR3 length: 13 residues. The CDR3 spells CSVIQGGTYEQYF. The CDR3 DNA follows: TGCAGTGTTATACAGGGGGGAACCTACGAGCAGTACTTC.

This clonotype occurred many times. The rearrangement links TRBV15 to TRBJ1-6, with a tentative D call TRBD1 (5 bases). V was trimmed by 5 bases and J by 10 bases, leaving 18 bases between them. Germline V CDR1 and CDR2: LNHNV, YYDKDF (reference sequence). The CDR3 sequence is 15 residues long. As DNA, the CDR3 is TGTGCCACCAGCTCCGCTAGCGTCCGGGGCTCACCCCTCCACTTT. Residues: CATSSASVRGSPLHF. Variable domain in full (rest from reference TRBV15 and TRBJ1-6): DAMVIQNPRYQVTQFGKPVTLSCSQTLNHNVMYWYQQKSSQAPKLLFHYYDKDFNNEADTPDNFQSRRPNTSFCFLDIRSPGLGDTAMYLCATSSASVRGSPLHFGNGTRLTVT.

The chain carries TRBV24-1 and TRBJ2-3; 12 bases match TRBD1. The CDR3 totals 19 residues. After removal of 4 bases from V and 1 base from J, the junction contained 11 bases not matched to a gene. Germline V gene sequence: CDR1 KGHDR, CDR2 SFDVKD. The CDR3 here is CATSDTRDRGQRGTDTQYF. CDR3 nucleotide sequence: TGTGCCACCAGTGACACCCGGGACAGGGGGCAGAGAGGCACAGATACGCAGTATTTT.

This chain links TRBV20-1 with TRBJ2-4; 11 bases align to TRBD2. The CDR3 is 19 amino acids. Germline loops: CDR1 DFQATT, CDR2 SNEGSKA (reference sequence). The trim removed 0 bases at V and 0 bases at J, leaving 10 bases unmatched. Here the CDR3 DNA reads TGCAGTGCTAGAGATCACCTAGCGGGAGGCCCATTAGCCAAAAACATTCAGTACTTC. This gives the protein CSARDHLAGGPLAKNIQYF.

This clonotype was found many times. The genes are TRBV3-1 and TRBJ2-7, with D possibly being TRBD2 (6 bases). The CDR3 has 11 amino acids. CDR1 and CDR2 from the germline V gene are LGHDT and YNNKEL (reference sequence). V lost 8 bases and J 3 bases, leaving 8 bases between the germline ends. The CDR3 sequence: CASGGNYEQYF. As DNA, the CDR3 is TGTGCCAGCGGGGGGAACTACGAGCAGTACTTC.

The CDR3 sequence: CASSSMGRLYEQYF. In DNA form, the CDR3 reads TGTGCCAGCAGCAGTATGGGTAGGCTTTACGAGCAGTACTTC. This rearrangement joins TRBV7-2 to TRBJ2-7; D uncertain. Germline V gene lookup returns CDR1 SGHTA and CDR2 FQGNSA. V lost 5 bases to trimming and J lost 4 bases, with 15 bases between them. This CDR3 has 14 amino acids.

This clonotype was detected many times. This sequence joins TRBV5-1 and TRBJ2-2; TRBD2 matches 10 bases. Trimming took 1 base from V and 6 from J; bases not matched to a gene: 0. This CDR3 spans 14 amino acids. Germline V gene sequence: CDR1 SGHRS, CDR2 YFSETQ. The CDR3 spells CASSLTSGAGELFF. DNA for the CDR3: TGCGCCAGCAGCTTGACTAGCGGGGCCGGGGAGCTGTTTTTT.

This clonotype showed up many times. The CDR3 reads CASRLRDRGAGANVLTF. CDR3 coding DNA: TGTGCCAGCAGGCTCCGGGACAGGGGCGCTGGGGCCAACGTCCTGACTTTC. V and J are TRBV27 and TRBJ2-6, with TRBD1 matching 10 bases. The V segment lost 6 bases and the J segment 2 bases; nucleotides outside the gene matches: 7. CDR3 length: 17 amino acids. CDR1 and CDR2 (germline): MNHEY, SMNVEV (reference sequence).